This T cell receptor (beta chain) appears in the sequencing data of a study of T cell repertoires in cytomegalovirus infection. Background on the study: CMV epitopes in the study were HLA-C-restricted (recently identified) and HLA-B-restricted (well studied). Indicated by public TCR beta signatures were CMV infection and matching HLA type. Study conclusions and caveats: Clonotype analysis showed dominance of the ex vivo response by HLA-C-restricted CMV-specific TCR beta clonotypes. Accumulated public TCR beta family frequency recognized individuals carrying CMV together with the relevant HLA.

The CDR3 length is 15 residues. V dropped 0 bases and J dropped 1 base, with 9 bases sitting between them. Germline CDR1 is SEHNR and CDR2 is FQNEAQ (reference sequence). This clonotype was observed many times. Its antigen is currently unknown. TCRdb processed the reads anew with MiXCR; each CDR3 protein has one entry. This sample carries around 770,000 distinct CDR3 sequences, almost 30% of them seen once, and the ten largest clones take about 12%. The J gene is TRBJ2-5, the V gene TRBV7-9, with a tentative D call TRBD2 (6 bases). This clonotype was sampled from a human donor in good health (CMV status not recorded). Some clones in this sample may be carry-over from other donors' samples. The sequenced sample was cultured CD8+ T cells from PBMCs, obtained from culture after CMV antigen stimulation. This CDR3 is CASSLARGAQETQYF. CDR3 DNA: TGTGCCAGCAGCTTAGCGCGGGGTGCCCAAGAGACCCAGTACTTC.